The T cell receptor beta chain described here comes from a study of response to subunit inactivated influenza vaccine. Study-level findings and limits: Seasonal influenza vaccination, on each occasion, was suggested by the authors to recruit few new T cells.

The V gene end was trimmed by 0 bases and the J gene end by 0 bases; junction bases not matched to a gene: 3. Germline CDR1 reads SGHRS; CDR2 reads YFSETQ. This CDR3 comprises 17 residues. TCRdb ran MiXCR on the RT-PCR reads and lists one entry per CDR3 protein. The sample contains fewer than 650,000 distinct CDR3 sequences, 13% of which appear only once. This clonotype appeared many times. What it recognizes is unknown. The chain couples TRBV5-1 to TRBJ2-1, with 10 nucleotides matching TRBD2. This clonotype was obtained from a man aged 50 or older who received an inactivated influenza vaccine. The sample was PBMCs from blood, taken about 40 days after vaccination. CDR3 amino acids: CASSLVLAGVSYNEQFF. CDR3 in DNA: TGCGCCAGCAGCTTGGTGCTAGCGGGGGTCTCCTACAATGAGCAGTTCTTC.